Listed below are T cell receptor beta chains from one sample, sequenced in a study of blood T cell repertoires in COVID-19. The method was immunoSEQ multiplex PCR; TCRdb's version includes in-frame clones alone and lacks a portion of them. Among roughly 82,000 clones listed, around 80% were seen once. The sample consisted of peripheral blood. The source of these receptors is a woman aged 55-69 years with acute or convalescent COVID-19. CDR3s include the opening cysteine and the closing phenylalanine or tryptophan. D genes are given only for firm matches.

TRBD1 | TRBJ1-2 | TRBV30 | CAWATQGDYGYTF
TRBD1 | TRBJ1-2 | TRBV19 | CASADRGGGYTF
TRBD2 | TRBJ2-5 | TRBV7-3 | CASSPGLGVVQETQYF
TRBD1 | TRBJ1-4 | TRBV6-5 | CASIRQGGSEKLFF
- | TRBJ2-1 | TRBV9 | CASSVDPSQSQFF
- | TRBJ2-5 | TRBV9 | CASSGWGLRTDQETQYF
- | TRBJ2-7 | TRBV30 | CAWSVQGDEQYF
TRBD1 | TRBJ2-5 | TRBV3-1/TRBV3-2 | CASSQADPGTGNQYF
- | TRBJ2-3 | TRBV7-8 | CASSSLETDTQYF
- | TRBJ1-6 | TRBV6-5 | CASSYQQGSPLHF
TRBD1 | TRBJ2-3 | TRBV5-1 | CASSLEGGGNTDTQYF
- | TRBJ2-2 | TRBV9 | CASSVGHMITGELFF
- | TRBJ1-4 | TRBV4-1 | CASSQLGSGGDEKLFF
TRBD2 | TRBJ2-1 | TRBV7-2 | CASSLSLAGGPEQFF
TRBD2 | TRBJ2-1 | TRBV4-1 | CASSQGLAGGPRFF
TRBD2 | TRBJ2-5 | TRBV5-1 | CASSLALAGVQETQYF
- | TRBJ2-7 | TRBV20-1 | CSASRGSGEQYF
TRBD1 | TRBJ1-6 | TRBV7-9 | CASSFTGENSPLHF
TRBD2 | TRBJ2-5 | TRBV7-3 | CASSPSGGETQYF
TRBD1 | TRBJ2-1 | TRBV10-3 | CATGQGANEQFF
- | TRBJ2-7 | TRBV5-5 | CASSLIGLYEQYF
TRBD2 | TRBJ2-5 | TRBV7-2 | CASSSGLAGGQETQYF
- | TRBJ2-7 | TRBV6-5 | CASRVQGGGSYEQYF
- | TRBJ2-5 | TRBV5-1 | CASRKGSGETQYF
TRBD1 | TRBJ1-1 | TRBV5-1 | CASSLTTRTGNTEAFF
TRBD1 | TRBJ1-1 | TRBV5-4 | CASSLGGEIGTEAFF
TRBD1 | TRBJ2-1 | TRBV5-1 | CASSLGTDYNEQFF
- | TRBJ2-3 | TRBV2 | CASRDYGDTQYF
TRBD1 | TRBJ1-2 | TRBV11-2 | CASSPGTEDSLNGYTF
TRBD1 | TRBJ1-1 | TRBV5-1 | CASSEGQGTEAFF